This T cell receptor beta chain was identified in a study of blood T cell repertoires in COVID-19. CDR3 length: 18 residues. V was clipped by 0 bases and J by 6 bases; unmatched bases: 11. Germline V gene data show CDR1 as MDHEN and CDR2 as SYDVKM. Sequencing was performed with immunoSEQ multiplex PCR; in TCRdb, only in-frame clones are kept and a portion is missing. The data contain roughly 150,000 clones, under 95% of them seen just once; the ten biggest clones take up almost 5%. The chain recombines TRBV28 with TRBJ2-2; 9 nucleotides align to TRBD1. Material: peripheral blood. This receptor was identified in a young man with COVID-19, enrolled during active disease. CDR3 in amino acids: CASSLWLRGQGRAGELFF. CDR3 DNA: TGTGCCAGCAGTTTATGGTTGCGGGGACAGGGTAGGGCCGGGGAGCTGTTTTTT. Full variable domain (missing parts from reference TRBV28 and TRBJ2-2): DVKVTQSSRYLVKRTGEKVFLECVQDMDHENMFWYRQDPGLGLRLIYFSYDVKMKEKGDIPEGYSVSREKKERFSLILESASTNQTSMYLCASSLWLRGQGRAGELFFGEGSRLTVL.